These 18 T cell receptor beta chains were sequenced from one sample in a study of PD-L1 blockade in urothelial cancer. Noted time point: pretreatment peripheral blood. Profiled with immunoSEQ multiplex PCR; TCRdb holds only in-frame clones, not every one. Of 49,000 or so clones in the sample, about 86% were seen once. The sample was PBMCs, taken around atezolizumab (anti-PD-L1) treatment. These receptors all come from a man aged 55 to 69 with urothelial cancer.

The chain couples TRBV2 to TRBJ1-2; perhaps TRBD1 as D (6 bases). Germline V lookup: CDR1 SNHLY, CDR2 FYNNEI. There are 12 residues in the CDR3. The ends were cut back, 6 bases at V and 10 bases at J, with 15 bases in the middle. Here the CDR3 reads CASRAGTSAYTF. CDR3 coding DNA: TGTGCCAGCAGGGCCGGGACATCAGCCTACACCTTC.

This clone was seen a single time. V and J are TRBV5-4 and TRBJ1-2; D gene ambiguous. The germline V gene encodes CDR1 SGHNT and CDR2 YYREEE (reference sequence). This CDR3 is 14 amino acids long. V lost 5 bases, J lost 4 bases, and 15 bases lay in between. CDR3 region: CASRSRTGSYGYTF. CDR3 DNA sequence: TGTGCCAGCAGATCAAGGACGGGGAGCTATGGCTACACCTTC.

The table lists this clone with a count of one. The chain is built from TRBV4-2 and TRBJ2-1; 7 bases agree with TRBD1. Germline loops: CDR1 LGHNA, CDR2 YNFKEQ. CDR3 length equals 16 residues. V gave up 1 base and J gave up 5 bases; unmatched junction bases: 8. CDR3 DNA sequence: TGTGCCAGCAGCCAAGTTGAGGCAGGGGGAAACAATGAGCAGTTCTTC. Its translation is CASSQVEAGGNNEQFF.

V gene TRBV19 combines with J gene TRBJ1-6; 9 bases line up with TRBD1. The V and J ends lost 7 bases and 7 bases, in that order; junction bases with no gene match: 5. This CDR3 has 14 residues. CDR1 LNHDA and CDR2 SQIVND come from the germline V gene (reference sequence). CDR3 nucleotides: TGTGCCAGTAACCCGACAGGGGGGAATTCACCCCTCCACTTT. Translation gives CASNPTGGNSPLHF.

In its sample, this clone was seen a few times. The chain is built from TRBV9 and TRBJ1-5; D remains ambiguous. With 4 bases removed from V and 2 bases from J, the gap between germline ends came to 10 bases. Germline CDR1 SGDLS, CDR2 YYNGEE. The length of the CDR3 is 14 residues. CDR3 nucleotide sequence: TGTGCCAGCAGCCCCGGGTATGGCAATCAGCCCCAGCATTTT. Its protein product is CASSPGYGNQPQHF.

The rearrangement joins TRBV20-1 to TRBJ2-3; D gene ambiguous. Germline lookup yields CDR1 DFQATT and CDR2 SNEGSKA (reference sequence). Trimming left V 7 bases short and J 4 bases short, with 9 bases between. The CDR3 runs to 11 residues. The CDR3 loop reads CSVYSADTQYF. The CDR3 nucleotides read TGCAGTGTCTATTCTGCAGATACGCAGTATTTT.

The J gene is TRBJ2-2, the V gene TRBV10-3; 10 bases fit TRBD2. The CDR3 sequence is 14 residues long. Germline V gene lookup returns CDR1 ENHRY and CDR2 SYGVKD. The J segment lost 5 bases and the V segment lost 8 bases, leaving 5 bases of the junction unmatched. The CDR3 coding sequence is TGTGCCATCTCGACTAGCGGGTCGACCGGGGAGCTGTTTTTT. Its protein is CAISTSGSTGELFF.

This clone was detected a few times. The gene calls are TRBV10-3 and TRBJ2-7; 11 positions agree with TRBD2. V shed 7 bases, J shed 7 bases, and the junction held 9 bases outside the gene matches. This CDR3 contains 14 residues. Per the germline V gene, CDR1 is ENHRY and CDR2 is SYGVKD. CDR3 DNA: TGTGCCATCACCGGGACTAGCGGATTGGGTGAGCAGTACTTC. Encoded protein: CAITGTSGLGEQYF.

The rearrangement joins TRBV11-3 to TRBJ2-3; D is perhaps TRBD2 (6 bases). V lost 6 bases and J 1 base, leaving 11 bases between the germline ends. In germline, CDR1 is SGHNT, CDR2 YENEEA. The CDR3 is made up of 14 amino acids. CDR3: CASSPGGGTDTQYF. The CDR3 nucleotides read TGTGCCAGCAGTCCAGGAGGGGGCACAGATACGCAGTATTTT.

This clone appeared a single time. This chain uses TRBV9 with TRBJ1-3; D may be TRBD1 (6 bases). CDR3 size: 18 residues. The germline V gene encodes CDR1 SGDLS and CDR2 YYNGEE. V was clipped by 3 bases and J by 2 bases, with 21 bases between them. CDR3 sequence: CASSAFDGTLTAGNTIYF. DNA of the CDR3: TGTGCCAGCAGCGCGTTTGACGGGACACTAACTGCTGGAAACACCATATATTTT.

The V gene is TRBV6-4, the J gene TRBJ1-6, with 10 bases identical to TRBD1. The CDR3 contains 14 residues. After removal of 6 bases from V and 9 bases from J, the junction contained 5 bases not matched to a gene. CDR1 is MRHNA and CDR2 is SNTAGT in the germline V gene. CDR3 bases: TGTGCCAGCAGAGGACAGGGGGAGGGTTCACCCCTCCACTTT. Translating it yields CASRGQGEGSPLHF.

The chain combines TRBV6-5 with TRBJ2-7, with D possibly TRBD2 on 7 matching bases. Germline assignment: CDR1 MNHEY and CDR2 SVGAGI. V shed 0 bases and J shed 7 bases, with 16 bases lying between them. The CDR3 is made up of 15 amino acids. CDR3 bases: TGTGCCAGCAGTTACTCGTCTAGCGGACAGCCTGAGCAGTACTTC. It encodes CASSYSSSGQPEQYF.

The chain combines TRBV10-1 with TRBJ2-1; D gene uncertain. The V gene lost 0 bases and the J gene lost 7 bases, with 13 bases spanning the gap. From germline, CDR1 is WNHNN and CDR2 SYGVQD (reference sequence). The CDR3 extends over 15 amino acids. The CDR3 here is CASSESIGQRNEQFF. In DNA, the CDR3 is TGCGCCAGCAGTGAGTCAATTGGCCAACGAAATGAGCAGTTCTTC.

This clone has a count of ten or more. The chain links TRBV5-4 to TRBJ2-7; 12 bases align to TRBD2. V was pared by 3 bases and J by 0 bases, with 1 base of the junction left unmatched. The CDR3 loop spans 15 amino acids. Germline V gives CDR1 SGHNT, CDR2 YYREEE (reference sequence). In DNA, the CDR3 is TGTGCCAGCAGCTCTAGCGGGGGGGCCTCCTACGAGCAGTACTTC. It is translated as CASSSSGGASYEQYF.

CDR3 residues: CASSSPGGGTQYF. Written as DNA, the CDR3 is TGTGCCAGCAGTTCCCCGGGAGGTGGGACCCAGTACTTC. The rearrangement uses TRBV6-5 and TRBJ2-5, with 7 positions matching TRBD2. V shed 4 bases and J 7 bases; nucleotides not matched to a gene: 6. Germline-derived CDR1 and CDR2 are MNHEY and SVGAGI. The CDR3 sequence is 13 residues long.

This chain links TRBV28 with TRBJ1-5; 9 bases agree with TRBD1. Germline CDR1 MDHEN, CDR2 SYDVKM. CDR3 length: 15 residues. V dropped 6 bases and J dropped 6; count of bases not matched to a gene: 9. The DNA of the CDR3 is TGTGCCAGCAGCCCCGGGACAGGGTTAACTCAGCCCCAGCATTTT. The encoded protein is CASSPGTGLTQPQHF.

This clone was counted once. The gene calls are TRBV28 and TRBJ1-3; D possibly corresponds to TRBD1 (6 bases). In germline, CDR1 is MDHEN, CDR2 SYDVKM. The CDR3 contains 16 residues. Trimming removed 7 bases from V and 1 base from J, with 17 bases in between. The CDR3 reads CASTGTTRTSGNTIYF. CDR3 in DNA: TGTGCCAGCACCGGGACAACGCGAACATCTGGAAACACCATATATTTT.

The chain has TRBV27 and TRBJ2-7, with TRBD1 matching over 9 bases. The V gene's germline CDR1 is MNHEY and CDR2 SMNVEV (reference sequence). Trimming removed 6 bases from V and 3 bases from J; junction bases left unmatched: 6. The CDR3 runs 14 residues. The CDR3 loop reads CASSAGTGNYEQYF. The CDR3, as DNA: TGTGCCAGCAGCGCCGGGACAGGGAACTACGAGCAGTACTTC.